Sequencing of this T cell receptor (beta chain) was carried out in a study of T cells after somatic rescue of genetic block. TCRdb's table, derived via immunoSEQ multiplex PCR, lists solely in-frame clones and lacks some. The sample has some 74,000 clones; approximately 91% are singletons. In its sample, this clone was seen once. V dropped 3 bases and J dropped 1 base, with 3 bases sitting between them. CDR1 MNHNS and CDR2 SASEGT come from the germline V gene. This CDR3 comprises 12 residues. The sample was peripheral blood mononuclear cells (PBMCs). The J gene is TRBJ1-2, the V gene TRBV6-1; D not certain. The clonotype originates from a man between 25 and 39 years old. The CDR3 region has the DNA TGTGCCAGCAGTGACAGTAACTATGGCTACACCTTC. Translated: CASSDSNYGYTF.